This TCR beta chain was recorded in a study of blood T cell repertoires in COVID-19. TCRdb's copy holds only in-frame clones and misses some; the assay was immunoSEQ multiplex PCR. The sample has about 190,000 clones; around 80% are singletons. Trimming took off 4 bases at V and 3 bases at J, with 10 bases between the two ends. Germline V CDR1 and CDR2: SGHNT, YYREEE (reference sequence). CDR3 length: 13 amino acids. Seattle participants joined during active infection and were tracked over time. The sequence came from a woman of 80 years or more with COVID-19, enrolled during active disease. The sample consisted of peripheral blood. This chain joins TRBV5-4 and TRBJ1-1; D may be TRBD1 (6 bases). Written as DNA, the CDR3 is TGTGCCAGCAGCCCGACAGGATACACTGAAGCTTTCTTT. Protein sequence: CASSPTGYTEAFF.